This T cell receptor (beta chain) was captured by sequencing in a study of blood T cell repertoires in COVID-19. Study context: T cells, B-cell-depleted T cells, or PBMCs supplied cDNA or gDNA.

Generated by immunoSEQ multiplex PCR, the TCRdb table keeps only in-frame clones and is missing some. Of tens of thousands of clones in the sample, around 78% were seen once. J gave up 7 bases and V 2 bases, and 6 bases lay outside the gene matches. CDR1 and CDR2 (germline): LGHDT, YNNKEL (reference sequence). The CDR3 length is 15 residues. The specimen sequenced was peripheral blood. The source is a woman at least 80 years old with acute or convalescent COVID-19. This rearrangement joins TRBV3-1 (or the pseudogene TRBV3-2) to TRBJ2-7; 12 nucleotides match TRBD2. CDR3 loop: CASSQLAGGPGEQYF. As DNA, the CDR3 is TGTGCCAGCAGCCAACTAGCGGGAGGGCCGGGAGAGCAGTACTTC.